This T cell receptor (beta chain) came from a study of beta chain features in type 1 diabetes. Expressed TCRB transcripts were sequenced because the entire RNA isolate underwent reverse transcription. Data came from immunoSEQ multiplex PCR; TCRdb stores just in-frame clones and leaves some out. The profile covers 310,000 or so clones, with roughly 9% appearing a single time and over 0.95% taken by the ten largest. Study observations and caveats: The study notes PCR might favor shorter templates equally in patients and controls. Across all four CD4+ subsets, people with type 1 diabetes showed modestly shorter TCRB CDR3s. Insertions were fewer and deletions more numerous at VDJ junctions in type 1 diabetes patients.

The V gene lost 4 bases and the J gene lost 1 base, with 12 bases spanning the gap. The germline CDR1 and CDR2 sequences are LNHNV and YYDKDF (reference sequence). The CDR3 loop spans 15 amino acids. In this sample, this clone turned up a few times. Antigen: not known. The TCR sequence derives from a man aged 30 to 45 with type 1 diabetes. The specimen sequenced was central memory CD4+ T cells from blood. This chain uses TRBV15 with TRBJ2-3; tentative D call: TRBD2 (5 bases). Written as DNA, the CDR3 is TGTGCCACCAGCACCAGCGGAATAGGCACAGATACGCAGTATTTT. Protein product: CATSTSGIGTDTQYF.